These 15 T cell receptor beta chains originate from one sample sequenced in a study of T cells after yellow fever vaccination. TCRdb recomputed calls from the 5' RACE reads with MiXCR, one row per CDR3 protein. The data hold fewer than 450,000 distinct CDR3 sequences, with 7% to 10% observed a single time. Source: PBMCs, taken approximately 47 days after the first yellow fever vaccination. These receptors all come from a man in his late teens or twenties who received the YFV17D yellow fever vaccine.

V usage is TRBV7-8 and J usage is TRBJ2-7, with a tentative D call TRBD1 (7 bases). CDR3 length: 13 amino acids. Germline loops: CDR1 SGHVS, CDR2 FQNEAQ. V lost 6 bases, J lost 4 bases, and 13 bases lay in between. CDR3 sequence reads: CASSFRGVYEQYV. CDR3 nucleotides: TGTGCCAGCAGTTTCAGGGGGGTGTACGAGCAGTACGTC.

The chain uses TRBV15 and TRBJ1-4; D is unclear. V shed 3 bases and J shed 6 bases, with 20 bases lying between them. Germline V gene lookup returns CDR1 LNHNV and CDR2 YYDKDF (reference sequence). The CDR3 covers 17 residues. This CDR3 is CATSSDLTAGSDEKLFF. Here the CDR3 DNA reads TGTGCCACCAGCAGCGACCTCACGGCGGGGTCGGATGAAAAACTGTTTTTT.

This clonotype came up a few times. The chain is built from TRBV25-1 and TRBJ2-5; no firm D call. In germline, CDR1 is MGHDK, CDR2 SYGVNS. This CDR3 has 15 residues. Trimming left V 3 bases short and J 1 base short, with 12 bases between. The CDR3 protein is CASSDFGTLQETQYF. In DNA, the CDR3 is TGTGCCAGCAGTGACTTTGGAACCCTCCAAGAGACCCAGTACTTC.

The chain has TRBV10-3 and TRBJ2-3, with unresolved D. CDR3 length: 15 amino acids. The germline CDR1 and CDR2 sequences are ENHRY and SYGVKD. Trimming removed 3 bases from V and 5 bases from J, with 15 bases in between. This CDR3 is CAISDGLEVQDTQYF. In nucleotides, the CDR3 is TGTGCCATCAGTGACGGTCTAGAAGTGCAAGATACGCAGTATTTT.

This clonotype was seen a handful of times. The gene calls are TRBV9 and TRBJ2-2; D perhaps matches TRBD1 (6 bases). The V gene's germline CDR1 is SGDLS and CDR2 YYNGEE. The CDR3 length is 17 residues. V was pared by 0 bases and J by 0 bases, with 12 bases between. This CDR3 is CASSVVARTANTGELFF. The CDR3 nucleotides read TGTGCCAGCAGCGTAGTTGCTAGGACAGCGAACACCGGGGAGCTGTTTTTT.

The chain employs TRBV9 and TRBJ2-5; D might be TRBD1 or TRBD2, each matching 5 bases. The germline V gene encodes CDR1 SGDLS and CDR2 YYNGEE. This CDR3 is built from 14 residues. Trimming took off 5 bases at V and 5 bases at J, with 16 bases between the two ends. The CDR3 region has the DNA TGTGCCAGCAGTGACGTCGGGGCAGGGGAGACCCAGTACTTC. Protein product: CASSDVGAGETQYF.

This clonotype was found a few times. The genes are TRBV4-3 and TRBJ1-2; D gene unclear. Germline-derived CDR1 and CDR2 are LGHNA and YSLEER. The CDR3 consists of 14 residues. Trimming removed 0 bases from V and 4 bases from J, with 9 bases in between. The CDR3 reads CASSQDNAGYGYTF. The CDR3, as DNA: TGCGCCAGCAGCCAAGATAATGCCGGCTATGGCTACACCTTC.

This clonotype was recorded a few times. This CDR3 reads CASSLAAGIYNEQFF. For the CDR3, the DNA is TGCGCCAGCAGCTTGGCAGCGGGGATTTACAATGAGCAGTTCTTC. This chain uses TRBV5-1 with TRBJ2-1; TRBD2 aligns across 7 bases. V was pared by 0 bases and J by 4 bases, with 4 bases of the junction left unmatched. CDR1 SGHRS and CDR2 YFSETQ come from the germline V gene. This CDR3 region has 15 residues.

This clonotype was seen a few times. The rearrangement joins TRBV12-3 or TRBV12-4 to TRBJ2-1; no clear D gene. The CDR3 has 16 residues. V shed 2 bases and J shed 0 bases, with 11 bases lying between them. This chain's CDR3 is CASSLLGASSYNEQFF. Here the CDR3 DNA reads TGTGCCAGCAGTTTATTAGGCGCGAGCTCCTACAATGAGCAGTTCTTC.

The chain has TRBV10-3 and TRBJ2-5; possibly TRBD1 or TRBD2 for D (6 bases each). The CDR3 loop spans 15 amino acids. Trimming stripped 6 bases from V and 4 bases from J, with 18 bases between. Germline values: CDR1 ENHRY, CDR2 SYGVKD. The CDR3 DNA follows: TGTGCCATCAGGGGCGGGGCAGGGGCTGGAGAGACCCAGTACTTC. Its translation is CAIRGGAGAGETQYF.

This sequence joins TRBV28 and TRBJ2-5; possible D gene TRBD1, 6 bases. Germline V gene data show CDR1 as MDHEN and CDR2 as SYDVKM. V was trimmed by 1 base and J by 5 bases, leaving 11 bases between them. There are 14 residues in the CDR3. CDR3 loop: CASSLSYRVETQYF. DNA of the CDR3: TGTGCCAGCAGTTTATCCTACAGGGTGGAGACCCAGTACTTC.

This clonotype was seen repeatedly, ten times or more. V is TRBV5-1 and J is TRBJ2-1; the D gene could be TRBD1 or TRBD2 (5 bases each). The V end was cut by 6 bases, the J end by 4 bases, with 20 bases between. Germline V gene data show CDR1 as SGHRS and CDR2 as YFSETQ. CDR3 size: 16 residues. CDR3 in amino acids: CASMTSGDPTYNEQFF. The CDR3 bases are TGCGCCAGCATGACCTCCGGGGACCCCACTTACAATGAGCAGTTCTTC.

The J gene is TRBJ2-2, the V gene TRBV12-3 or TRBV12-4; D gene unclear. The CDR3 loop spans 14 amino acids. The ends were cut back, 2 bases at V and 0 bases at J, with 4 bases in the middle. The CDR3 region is CASSLPSNTGELFF. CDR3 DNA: TGTGCCAGCAGTTTACCGTCGAACACCGGGGAGCTGTTTTTT.

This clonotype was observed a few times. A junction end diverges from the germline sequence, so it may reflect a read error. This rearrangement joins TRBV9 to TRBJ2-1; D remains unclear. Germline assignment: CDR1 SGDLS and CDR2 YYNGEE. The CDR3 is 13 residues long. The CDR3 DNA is TGTGCCAGCAGCGTACTAGGGAATAATGAACAGTTCTTC. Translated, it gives CASSVLGNNEQFF.

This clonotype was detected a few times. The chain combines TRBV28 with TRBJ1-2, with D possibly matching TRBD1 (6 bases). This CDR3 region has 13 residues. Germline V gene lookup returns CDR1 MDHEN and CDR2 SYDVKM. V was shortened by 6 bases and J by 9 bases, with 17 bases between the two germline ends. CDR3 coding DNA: TGTGCCAGCAGGTTACTGGACAGACCTCGCTACACCTTC. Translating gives CASRLLDRPRYTF.